Here is one T cell receptor beta chain with its context. The antigen remains undetermined. These data are taken from a study of OX40 agonist ivuxolimab in advanced cancers. For the study at large: Administration of intravenous ivuxolimab to patients occurred every 2 weeks at 0.01 to 10 mg/kg. Study-level findings and limits: Partial responders receiving 0.1-3.0 mg/kg showed among the lowest clonal expansion.

Here immunoSEQ multiplex PCR was the method, and the copy in TCRdb shows in-frame clones only, minus some. The table records 55,000 to 80,000 clones, around nine tenths of them present only once. CDR1 KGHSH and CDR2 LQKENI come from the germline V gene. J was trimmed by 5 bases and V by 6 bases; bases with no gene match: 13. The CDR3 runs to 15 residues. The V call is TRBV18, the J call TRBJ2-7, with 7 bases lining up with TRBD1. The sequenced sample was CD4+ or CD8+ T cells sorted from blood, obtained in a trial of the OX40 agonist ivuxolimab. This sequence was found in an adult with an advanced solid tumor such as melanoma, head and neck, liver or kidney cancer. Here the CDR3 reads CASSRRQGTLHEQYF. The CDR3 coding sequence is TGTGCCAGCTCTCGCAGACAGGGAACCTTGCACGAGCAGTACTTC.